This TCR beta chain was identified during a study of vaccination and CD4 T cells after COVID-19. Study results and caveats: Vaccine-specific clones numbering 304 of 307 showed spike mono-reactivity in convalescent patients.

Trimming removed 4 bases from V and 1 base from J, with 10 bases in between. In germline, CDR1 is SGHDN, CDR2 FVKESK. The CDR3 runs to 14 residues. Specified treatment: roughly 10-day PBMC culture with coronavirus spike peptide pools or control peptides (ViraFEST assay). The Oncomine TCR Beta short-read assay generated sequence data from the DNA of cultured CD4+ T cells. TCRdb re-analysed the PCR reads in MiXCR, keeping a single row per CDR3 protein. The repertoire has some 18,000 distinct CDR3 sequences, about three fifths of them found once; the top ten carry roughly 7.9%. Concerning this clonotype itself: The target antigen is unknown.

Material for sequencing was CD4+ T cells from blood, cultured in vitro. The sequence was obtained from a human donor who had recovered from COVID-19. The rearrangement uses TRBV14 and TRBJ1-1; possibly TRBD1 for D (6 bases). The CDR3 loop reads CASSRQTGNTEAFF. In nucleotides, the CDR3 is TGTGCCAGCAGCCGTCAGACAGGGAACACTGAAGCTTTCTTT.